This T cell receptor beta chain was identified during a study of human T cells and chemical hapten exposure. The sample's time point: pre-sensitization, week 0. Treatment meaning: therapeutic diphenylcyclopropenone sensitization with weekly scalp DPC. Blood draws came first, before each patch test. Total RNA came from unfractionated whole blood. This clonotype was counted between two and nine times. Each cDNA molecule in the library carried unique molecular identifiers. TCRdb fed the RACE reads into MiXCR, producing one record per CDR3 protein. The table includes under 200,000 distinct CDR3 sequences, more than 25% detected once. The germline gives CDR1 SNHLY, CDR2 FYNNEI. V was pared by 4 bases and J by 7 bases, with 14 bases between. There are 15 residues in the CDR3.

The chain has TRBV2 and TRBJ1-6; D remains ambiguous. The sequenced sample was whole blood, obtained in connection with sensitization to the hapten diphenylcyclopropenone (DPC). The TCR sequence derives from a young woman with alopecia areata. Some clones in this sample may be carry-over from other donors' samples. Here the CDR3 DNA reads TGTGCCAGCAGTGTTGAAGAGACCAGGAATTCACCCCTCCACTTT. It codes for CASSVEETRNSPLHF.